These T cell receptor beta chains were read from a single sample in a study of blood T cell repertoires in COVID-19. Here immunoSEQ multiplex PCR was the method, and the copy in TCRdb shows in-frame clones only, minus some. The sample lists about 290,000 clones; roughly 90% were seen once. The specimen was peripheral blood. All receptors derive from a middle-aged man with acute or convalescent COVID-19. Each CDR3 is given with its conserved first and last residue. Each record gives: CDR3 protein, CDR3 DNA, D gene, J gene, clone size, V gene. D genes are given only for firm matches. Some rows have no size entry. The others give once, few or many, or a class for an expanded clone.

CDR3: CAWSVGDRSGTQYF
DNA: TGTGCCTGGAGTGTTGGGGACAGATCGGGTACGCAGTATTTT
D: TRBD1
J: TRBJ2-3
size: NA
V: TRBV30

CDR3: CAACPTGTSGYYEQFF
DNA: TGCGCCGCCTGCCCAACCGGGACTAGCGGGTATTATGAGCAGTTCTTC
D: TRBD2
J: TRBJ2-1
size: NA
V: TRBV10-2

CDR3: CASSGTGGFEAGSPLHF
DNA: TGTGCCAGCTCCGGGACAGGGGGATTCGAAGCGGGATCACCCCTCCACTTT
D: TRBD1
J: TRBJ1-6
size: NA
V: TRBV2

CDR3: CASSLEGGQAASPLHF
DNA: TGTGCCAGCAGCTTAGAGGGGGGACAGGCGGCTTCACCCCTCCACTTT
D: TRBD1
J: TRBJ1-6
size: NA
V: TRBV7-2

CDR3: CASSLTAEAGGFYGYTF
DNA: TGTGCCAGCAGCTTAACGGCGGAGGCAGGGGGCTTCTATGGCTACACCTTC
D: TRBD1
J: TRBJ1-2
size: NA
V: TRBV7-3

CDR3: CASSGVGGSKNIQYF
DNA: TGTGCCAGCAGTGGAGTGGGGGGTAGCAAAAACATTCAGTACTTC
D: NA
J: TRBJ2-4
size: NA
V: TRBV2

CDR3: CASYPGGSGANVLTF
DNA: TGTGCCAGTTACCCGGGAGGCTCTGGGGCCAACGTCCTGACTTTC
D: TRBD2
J: TRBJ2-6
size: NA
V: TRBV6-5

CDR3: CASRPTSGTGFFRF
DNA: TGTGCCAGCAGACCGACCTCCGGGACAGGTTTTTTCCGCTTC
D: TRBD1
J: TRBJ1-2
size: NA
V: TRBV6-6

CDR3: CASSPAETQYF
DNA: TGTGCCAGCAGCCCTGCGGAGACCCAGTACTTC
D: NA
J: TRBJ2-5
size: once
V: TRBV7-6

CDR3: CASSSTGIEKLFF
DNA: TGTGCCAGCAGTTCCACAGGGATTGAAAAACTGTTTTTT
D: NA
J: TRBJ1-4
size: NA
V: TRBV7-9

CDR3: CASSIYWGQGIDEQYF
DNA: TGTGCCAGTAGTATTTATTGGGGACAGGGGATCGACGAGCAGTACTTC
D: TRBD1
J: TRBJ2-7
size: NA
V: TRBV19

CDR3: CASSYFLAGGTEQFF
DNA: TGTGCCAGCAGTTACTTTCTGGCAGGGGGCACTGAGCAGTTCTTC
D: TRBD1
J: TRBJ2-1
size: NA
V: TRBV6-2/TRBV6-3

CDR3: CASNFLNRYNEQFF
DNA: TGTGCCAGCAACTTCCTGAACCGATACAATGAGCAGTTCTTC
D: NA
J: TRBJ2-1
size: NA
V: TRBV27

CDR3: CASSPRQGLSAFF
DNA: TGTGCCAGCAGCCCCCGACAGGGCTTGAGCGCTTTCTTT
D: TRBD1
J: TRBJ1-1
size: NA
V: TRBV6-5

CDR3: CASGQGETYGYTF
DNA: TGCGCCAGCGGACAGGGGGAGACCTATGGCTACACCTTC
D: TRBD1
J: TRBJ1-2
size: NA
V: TRBV5-1

CDR3: CASSPRGSNTEAFF
DNA: TGTGCCAGCTCACCCAGGGGCTCGAACACTGAAGCTTTCTTT
D: NA
J: TRBJ1-1
size: NA
V: TRBV18

CDR3: CASGTGLNTEAFF
DNA: TGTGCCAGCGGTACAGGGTTGAACACTGAAGCTTTCTTT
D: NA
J: TRBJ1-1
size: NA
V: TRBV9

CDR3: CASSLQENTEAFF
DNA: TGTGCCAGCAGCCTACAGGAGAACACTGAAGCTTTCTTT
D: NA
J: TRBJ1-1
size: NA
V: TRBV7-9

CDR3: CASSLRAAWRSTDTQYF
DNA: TGTGCCAGCAGCCTCCGGGCCGCCTGGAGGAGCACAGATACGCAGTATTTT
D: NA
J: TRBJ2-3
size: NA
V: TRBV7-6